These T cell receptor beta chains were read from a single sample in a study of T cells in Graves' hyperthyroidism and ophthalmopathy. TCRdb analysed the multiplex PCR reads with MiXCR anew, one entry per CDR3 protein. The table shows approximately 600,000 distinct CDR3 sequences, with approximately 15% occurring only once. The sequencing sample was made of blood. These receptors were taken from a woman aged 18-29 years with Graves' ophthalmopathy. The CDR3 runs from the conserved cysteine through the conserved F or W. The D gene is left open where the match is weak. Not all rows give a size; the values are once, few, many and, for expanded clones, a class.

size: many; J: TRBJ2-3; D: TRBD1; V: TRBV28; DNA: TGTGCCAGCAGCCCTGGGACAGGGTCGGCAGATACGCAGTATTTT; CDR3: CASSPGTGSADTQYF
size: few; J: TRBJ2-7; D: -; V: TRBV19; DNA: TGTGCCAGTAGTAGCGTTGCAGGGCCCACCTACGAGCAGTACTTC; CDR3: CASSSVAGPTYEQYF
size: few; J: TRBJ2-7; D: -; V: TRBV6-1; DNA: TGTGCCAGCACCGACCCGCTGGTCTACGAGCAGTACTTC; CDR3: CASTDPLVYEQYF
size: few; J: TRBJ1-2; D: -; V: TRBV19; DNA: TGTGCCAGTAGTATAGATTCGGGGTTTGACGGCTACACCTTC; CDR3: CASSIDSGFDGYTF
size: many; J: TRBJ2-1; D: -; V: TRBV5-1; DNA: TGCGCCAGCAGCTTGTGGCAGGCGTCCTACAATGAGCAGTTCTTC; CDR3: CASSLWQASYNEQFF
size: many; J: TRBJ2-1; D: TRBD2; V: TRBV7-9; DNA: TGTGCCAGCAGCCCGGGTGGGAGGGCCGAGTACAATGAGCAGTTCTTC; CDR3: CASSPGGRAEYNEQFF
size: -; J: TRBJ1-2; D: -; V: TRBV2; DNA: TGTGCCAGCGGAACAGGAAGCTCTGGCTACACCTTC; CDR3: CASGTGSSGYTF
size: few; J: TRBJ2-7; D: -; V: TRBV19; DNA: TGTGCCAGTAGTATTACGGATTCCGACGCCTACGAGCAGTACTTC; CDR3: CASSITDSDAYEQYF
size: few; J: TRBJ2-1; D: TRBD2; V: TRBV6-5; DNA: TGTGCCAGCAGTTACTCGCCCTACTGGCGGGAGGGCCTCCATGAGCAGTTCTTC; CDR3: CASSYSPYWREGLHEQFF
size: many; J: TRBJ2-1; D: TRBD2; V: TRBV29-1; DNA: TGCAGCGTTGAAGAATACCTAGCGGGAGACGAGCAGTTCTTC; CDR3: CSVEEYLAGDEQFF
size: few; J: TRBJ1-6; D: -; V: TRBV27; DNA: TGTGCCAGCAGCGCGGGTTACAATTCACCCCTCCACTTT; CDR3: CASSAGYNSPLHF
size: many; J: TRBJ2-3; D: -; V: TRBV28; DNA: TGTGCCAGCAGTTTAAGCCCGCGGCGACGCACAGATACGCAGTATTTT; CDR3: CASSLSPRRRTDTQYF
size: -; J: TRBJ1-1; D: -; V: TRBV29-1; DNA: TGCAGCGCTGGGGGCCAGAACACTGAAGCTTTCTTT; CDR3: CSAGGQNTEAFF
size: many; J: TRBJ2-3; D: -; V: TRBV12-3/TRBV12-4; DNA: TGTGCCAGCAGTTTCCCTAGGCCCACAGATACGCAGTATTTT; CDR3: CASSFPRPTDTQYF
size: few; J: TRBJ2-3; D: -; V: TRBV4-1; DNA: TGCGCCAGCAGCCAAGATCGGTCTAGCGGCACAGATACGCAGTATTTT; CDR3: CASSQDRSSGTDTQYF
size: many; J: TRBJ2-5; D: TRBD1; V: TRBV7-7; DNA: TGTGCTAGCAGCTTAGACAGGGGGTTACAAGAGACCCAGTACTTC; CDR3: CASSLDRGLQETQYF